This T cell receptor beta chain originates from a study of cytomegalovirus exposure and HLA in healthy donors. Study findings and constraints: A few V segments could not be told apart, such as TRBV6-2 and TRBV6-3, and were left out. The majority of CMV-associated TCR beta chains were reported as apparently HLA-restricted in a later analysis. Follow-up analysis found HLA locus-dependent TCR association rates, highest for DRB1 and lowest for HLA-C.

As regards this clone: Antigen unknown.

Between the trimmed V and J ends, which lost 1 base and 8 bases, there was a span of 9 bases. Germline CDR1 is SGHNT and CDR2 is YYREEE (reference sequence). CDR3 length: 13 amino acids. Likely unrecorded immune exposures existed in these nominally healthy donors. PCR involved 60 Vbeta and 13 Jbeta primers. Clones were read by immunoSEQ multiplex PCR, and TCRdb kept only the in-frame ones, dropping some. The sample includes around 140,000 clones. Sequencing was carried out using PBMCs. This TCR was sampled from a woman aged 18-29 years in good health and CMV-seronegative. The V call is TRBV5-4, the J call TRBJ1-4, with D possibly being TRBD1 (5 bases). CDR3 protein: CASSLKGQEKLFF. The CDR3 bases are TGTGCCAGCAGCTTGAAGGGGCAGGAAAAACTGTTTTTT.